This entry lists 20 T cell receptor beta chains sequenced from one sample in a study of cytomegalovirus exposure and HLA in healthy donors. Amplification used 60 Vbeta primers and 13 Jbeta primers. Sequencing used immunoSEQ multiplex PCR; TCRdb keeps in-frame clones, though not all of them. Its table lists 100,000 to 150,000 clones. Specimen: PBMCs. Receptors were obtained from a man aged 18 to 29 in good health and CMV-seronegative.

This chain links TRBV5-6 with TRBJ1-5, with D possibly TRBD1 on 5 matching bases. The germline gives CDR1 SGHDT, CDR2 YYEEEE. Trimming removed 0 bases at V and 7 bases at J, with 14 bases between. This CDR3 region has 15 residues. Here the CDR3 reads CASSLGGHAPQPQHF. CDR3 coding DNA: TGTGCCAGCAGCTTGGGGGGCCACGCGCCCCAGCCCCAGCATTTT.

CDR3 in DNA: TGCGCCAGCAGCCCCGGTACTAGCGGGTTTAATGAGCAGTTCTTC. Translated, it gives CASSPGTSGFNEQFF. J is TRBJ2-1 and V is TRBV5-1; 9 bases line up with TRBD2. The CDR3 is made up of 15 amino acids. CDR1 is SGHRS and CDR2 is YFSETQ in the germline V gene. The V gene end was trimmed by 4 bases and the J gene end by 7 bases; junction bases not matched to a gene: 9.

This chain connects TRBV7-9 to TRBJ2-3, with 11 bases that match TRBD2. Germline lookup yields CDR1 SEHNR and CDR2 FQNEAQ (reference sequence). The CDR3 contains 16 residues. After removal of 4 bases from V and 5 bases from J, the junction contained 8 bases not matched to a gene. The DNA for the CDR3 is TGTGCCAGCAGCTCCTTCTTAGCGGGAGGGCTAGATACGCAGTATTTT. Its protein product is CASSSFLAGGLDTQYF.

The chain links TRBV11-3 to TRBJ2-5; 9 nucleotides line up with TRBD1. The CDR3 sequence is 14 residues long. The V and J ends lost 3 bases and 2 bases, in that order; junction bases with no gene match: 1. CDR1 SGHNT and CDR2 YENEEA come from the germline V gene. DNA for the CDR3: TGTGCCAGCAGCTTGGGACAGGGTCAAGAGACCCAGTACTTC. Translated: CASSLGQGQETQYF.

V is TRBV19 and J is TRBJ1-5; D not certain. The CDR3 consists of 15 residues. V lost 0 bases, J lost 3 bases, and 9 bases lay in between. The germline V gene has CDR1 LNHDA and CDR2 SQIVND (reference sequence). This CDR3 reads CASSIDSWANQPQHF. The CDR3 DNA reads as TGTGCCAGTAGTATAGATAGTTGGGCCAATCAGCCCCAGCATTTT.

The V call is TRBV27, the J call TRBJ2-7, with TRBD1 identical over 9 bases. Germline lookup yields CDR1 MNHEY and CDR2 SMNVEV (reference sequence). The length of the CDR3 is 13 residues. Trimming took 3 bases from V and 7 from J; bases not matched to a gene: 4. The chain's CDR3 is CASSFPGQGEQYF. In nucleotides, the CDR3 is TGTGCCAGCAGTTTTCCGGGACAGGGTGAGCAGTACTTC.

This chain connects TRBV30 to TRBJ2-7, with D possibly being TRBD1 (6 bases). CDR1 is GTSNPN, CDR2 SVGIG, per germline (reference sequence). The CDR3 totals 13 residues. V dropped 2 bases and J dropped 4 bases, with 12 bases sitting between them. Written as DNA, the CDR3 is TGTGCCTGGAGTCCGGGACACGAATACGAGCAGTACTTC. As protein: CAWSPGHEYEQYF.

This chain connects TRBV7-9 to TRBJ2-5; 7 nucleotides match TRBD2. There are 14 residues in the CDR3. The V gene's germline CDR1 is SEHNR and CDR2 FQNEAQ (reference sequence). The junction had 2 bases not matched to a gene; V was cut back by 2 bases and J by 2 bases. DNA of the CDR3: TGTGCCAGCAGCTTACTAGCGGATCAAGAGACCCAGTACTTC. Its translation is CASSLLADQETQYF.

The CDR3 DNA sequence: TGTGCCAGCAGCCCTAGCGGGAGGGGCGAGACCCAGTACTTC. It yields the protein CASSPSGRGETQYF. This chain connects TRBV7-3 to TRBJ2-5; TRBD2 matches at 12 bases. The CDR3 has 14 amino acids. Germline-derived CDR1 and CDR2 are SGHTA and FQGTGA. Unmatched junction bases numbered 3, after V lost 5 bases and J lost 5 bases.

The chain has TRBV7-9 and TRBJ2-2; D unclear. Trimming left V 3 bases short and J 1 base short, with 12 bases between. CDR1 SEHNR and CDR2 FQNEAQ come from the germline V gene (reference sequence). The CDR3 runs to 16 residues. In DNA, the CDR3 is TGTGCCAGCAGCTTTCACATTTTAAGGAACACCGGGGAGCTGTTTTTT. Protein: CASSFHILRNTGELFF.

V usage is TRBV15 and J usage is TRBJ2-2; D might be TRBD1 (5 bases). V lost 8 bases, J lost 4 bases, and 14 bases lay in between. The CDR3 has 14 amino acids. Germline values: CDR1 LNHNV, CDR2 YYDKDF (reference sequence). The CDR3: CATSLDRGTGELFF. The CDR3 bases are TGTGCCACCTCCCTAGACAGAGGCACCGGGGAGCTGTTTTTT.

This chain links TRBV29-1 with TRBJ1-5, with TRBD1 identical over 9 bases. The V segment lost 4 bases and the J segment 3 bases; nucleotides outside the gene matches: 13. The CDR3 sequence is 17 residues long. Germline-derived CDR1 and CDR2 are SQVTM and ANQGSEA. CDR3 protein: CSVGVGTGSWNNQPQHF. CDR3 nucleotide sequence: TGCAGCGTTGGCGTCGGGACAGGGAGTTGGAACAATCAGCCCCAGCATTTT.

The CDR3 DNA reads TGTGCCAGTAGTATTGGACAGGGCTACGAGCAGTACTTC. Translating gives CASSIGQGYEQYF. The V gene is TRBV19, the J gene TRBJ2-7; 8 nucleotides line up with TRBD1. Germline V lookup: CDR1 LNHDA, CDR2 SQIVND (reference sequence). This CDR3 comprises 13 residues. The ends lost 3 bases at V and 3 bases at J; junction bases unmatched: 1.

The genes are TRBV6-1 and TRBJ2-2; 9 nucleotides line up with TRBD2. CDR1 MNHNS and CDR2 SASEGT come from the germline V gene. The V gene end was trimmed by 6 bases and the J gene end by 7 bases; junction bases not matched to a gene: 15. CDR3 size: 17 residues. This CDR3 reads CASSEPGLARDVGELFF. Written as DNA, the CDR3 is TGTGCCAGCAGCGAACCCGGACTAGCGCGGGACGTCGGGGAGCTGTTTTTT.

CDR3 bases: TGTGCCAGCAGGACTAGGTGGGGGACCGGGTCGACTAGCGGGTTTTTGGAGACCCAGTACTTC. This translates into CASRTRWGTGSTSGFLETQYF. The chain recombines TRBV28 with TRBJ2-5, with 10 bases fitting TRBD2. J lost 5 bases, V lost 6 bases, and 27 bases had no gene match. The CDR3 contains 21 residues. Germline V CDR1 and CDR2: MDHEN, SYDVKM.

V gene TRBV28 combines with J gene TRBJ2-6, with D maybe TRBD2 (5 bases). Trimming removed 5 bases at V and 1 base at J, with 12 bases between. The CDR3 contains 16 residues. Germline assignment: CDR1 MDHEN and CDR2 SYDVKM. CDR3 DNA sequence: TGTGCCAGCAGTCTTGAGGGATTTTCTGGGGCCAACGTCCTGACTTTC. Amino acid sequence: CASSLEGFSGANVLTF.

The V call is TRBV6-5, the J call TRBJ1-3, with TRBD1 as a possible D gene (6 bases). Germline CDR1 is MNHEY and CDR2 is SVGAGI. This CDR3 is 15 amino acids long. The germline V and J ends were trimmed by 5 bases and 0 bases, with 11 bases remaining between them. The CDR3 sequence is CASSPTGNSGNTIYF. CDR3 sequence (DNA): TGTGCCAGCAGTCCGACAGGCAACTCTGGAAACACCATATATTTT.

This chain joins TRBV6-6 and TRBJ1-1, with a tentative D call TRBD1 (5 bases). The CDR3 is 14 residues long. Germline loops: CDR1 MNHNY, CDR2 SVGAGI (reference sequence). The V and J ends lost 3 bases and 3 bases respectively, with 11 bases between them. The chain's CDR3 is CASSYAPRDTEAFF. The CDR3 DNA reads TGTGCCAGCAGTTATGCCCCCAGGGACACTGAAGCTTTCTTT.

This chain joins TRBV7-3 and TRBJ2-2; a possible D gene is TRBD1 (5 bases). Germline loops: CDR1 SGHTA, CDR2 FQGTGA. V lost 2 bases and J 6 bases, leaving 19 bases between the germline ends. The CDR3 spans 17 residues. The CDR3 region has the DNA TGTGCCAGCAGCTTATTGACAGCTGGACGTGGGGCCGGGGAGCTGTTTTTT. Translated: CASSLLTAGRGAGELFF.

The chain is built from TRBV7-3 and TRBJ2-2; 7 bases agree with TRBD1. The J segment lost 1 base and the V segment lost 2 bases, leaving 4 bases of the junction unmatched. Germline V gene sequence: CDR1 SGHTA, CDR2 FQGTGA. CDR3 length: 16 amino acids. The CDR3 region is CASSLPTGQNTGELFF. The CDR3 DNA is TGTGCCAGCAGCTTACCGACAGGGCAGAACACCGGGGAGCTGTTTTTT.